The 32 T cell receptor beta chains listed next were all sequenced from one sample in a study of shared clonotypes between healthy human individuals. The protocol was immunoSEQ multiplex PCR, while the TCRdb copy is restricted to in-frame clones and leaves out a portion. The sample has about 2.4 million clones, approximately 94% seen once; the top ten hold around 0.37%. The sequencing input was naive CD4+ T cells from PBMCs. Subset described: CD45RA+ positively selected. The receptor set was obtained from a man in his late teens or twenties in good health. Some clones in this sample may be carry-over from other donors' samples.

This clone has a handful of counts. Other DNA sequences from this sample encode an identical CDR3 as well. The chain has TRBV5-6 and TRBJ2-2; D may be TRBD2 (5 bases). Trimming left V 0 bases short and J 5 bases short, with 5 bases between. The CDR3 consists of 13 residues. Germline V gene data show CDR1 as SGHDT and CDR2 as YYEEEE. CDR3 DNA sequence: TGTGCCAGCAGCTTGGGCGGGACCGGGGAGCTGTTTTTT. Translated: CASSLGGTGELFF.

A word on this clone: At one end the junction does not follow the germline gene, possibly because of a read error. The chain carries TRBV6-5 and TRBJ2-7, with a possible D match to TRBD1 (5 bases). This CDR3 has 13 amino acids. Germline CDR1 MNHEY, CDR2 SVGAGI. Here the CDR3 reads CASTDGHWIFPHF. CDR3 in DNA: TGTGCCAGTACGGACGGACATTGGATATTCCCCCACTTC.

The chain uses TRBV4-1 and TRBJ2-7, with TRBD1 as a possible D gene (5 bases). This CDR3 has 15 amino acids. Germline V gene data show CDR1 as MGHRA and CDR2 as YSYEKL. V was clipped by 0 bases and J by 2 bases, with 11 bases between them. CDR3 coding DNA: TGCGCCAGCAGCCAAGACCAGGGATTAACCTACGAGCAGTACTTC. Its translation is CASSQDQGLTYEQYF.

To note about this clone: Other DNA sequences of this sample code for an identical CDR3. V usage is TRBV12-5 and J usage is TRBJ2-3; 8 bases align to TRBD2. The CDR3 has 16 residues. V lost 5 bases and J lost 0; bases outside the gene matches: 7. Germline values: CDR1 LGHNT, CDR2 FRNRAP. Here the CDR3 DNA reads TGTGCTAGTGGTCCAGGACTAGCTGCTAGCACAGATACGCAGTATTTT. Amino acids: CASGPGLAASTDTQYF.

V gene TRBV6-1 combines with J gene TRBJ2-5; no firm D call. V shed 3 bases and J shed 2 bases, with 7 bases lying between them. The germline CDR1 and CDR2 sequences are MNHNS and SASEGT. This CDR3 spans 13 amino acids. This chain's CDR3 is CASSDVPQETQYF. The CDR3 bases are TGTGCCAGCAGTGACGTCCCTCAAGAGACCCAGTACTTC.

The chain has TRBV6-6 and TRBJ2-7; D gene unclear. The CDR3 covers 12 residues. Trimming removed 0 bases from V and 5 bases from J, with 5 bases in between. The germline gives CDR1 MNHNY, CDR2 SVGAGI (reference sequence). CDR3 in DNA: TGTGCCAGCAGTTACTCCCCCCACGAGCAGTACTTC. As protein: CASSYSPHEQYF.

V and J are TRBV5-5 and TRBJ2-3, with a weak D call TRBD2 (5 bases). There are 12 residues in the CDR3. V was cut by 4 bases and J by 6 bases, with 9 bases left in between. Germline V gene lookup returns CDR1 SGHKS and CDR2 YYEKEE (reference sequence). As DNA, the CDR3 is TGTGCCAGCAGCCCACCGGGGGATACGCAGTATTTT. This translates into CASSPPGDTQYF.

The chain recombines TRBV5-1 with TRBJ2-3; D is ambiguous. Germline V gene lookup returns CDR1 SGHRS and CDR2 YFSETQ. V lost 2 bases, J lost 6 bases, and 7 bases lay in between. This CDR3 is built from 12 residues. The CDR3 DNA reads as TGCGCCAGCAGCTTTAAGGTGGATACGCAGTATTTT. As protein: CASSFKVDTQYF.

As for this clone: Other DNA sequences in the sample encode the same CDR3. The rearrangement uses TRBV7-9 and TRBJ2-7; D perhaps matches TRBD2 (5 bases). Per the germline V gene, CDR1 is SEHNR and CDR2 is FQNEAQ (reference sequence). Trimming removed 8 bases from V and 2 bases from J, with 16 bases in between. The CDR3 is 14 residues long. CDR3 nucleotide sequence: TGTGCCAGCCGGGAATCGGGGAGCACCTACGAGCAGTACTTC. This encodes CASRESGSTYEQYF. Based on the CDR3 plus reference TRBV7-9 and TRBJ2-7, the full variable domain is DTGVSQNPRHKITKRGQNVTFRCDPISEHNRLYWYRQTLGQGPEFLTYFQNEAQLEKSRLLSDRFSAERPKGSFSTLEIQRTEQGDSAMYLCASRESGSTYEQYFGPGTRLTVT.

In the case of this clone: The same CDR3 can be traced to other DNA sequences in this sample. This chain links TRBV5-4 with TRBJ2-5; 10 bases map to TRBD1. The junction had 2 bases not matched to a gene; V was cut back by 2 bases and J by 4 bases. CDR1 and CDR2 (germline): SGHNT, YYREEE (reference sequence). The CDR3 has 14 residues. CDR3: CASSFDRGRETQYF. DNA for the CDR3: TGTGCCAGCAGCTTCGACAGGGGGCGAGAGACCCAGTACTTC. The whole variable domain, remainder taken from reference TRBV5-4 and TRBJ2-5, is ETGVTQSPTHLIKTRGQQVTLRCSSQSGHNTVSWYQQALGQGPQFIFQYYREEENGRGNFPPRFSGLQFPNYSSELNVNALELDDSALYLCASSFDRGRETQYFGPGTRLLVL.

This clone was seen only once. The rearrangement joins TRBV4-3 to TRBJ1-4; unclear D gene. The germline V gene has CDR1 LGHNA and CDR2 YSLEER. The CDR3 spans 12 residues. With 4 bases removed from V and 8 bases from J, the gap between germline ends came to 8 bases. CDR3 region: CASSPVGEKLFF. The CDR3 nucleotides are TGCGCCAGCAGCCCGGTGGGGGAAAAACTGTTTTTT.

The V and J genes are TRBV27 and TRBJ2-3; D could derive from TRBD1 or TRBD2 (6 bases each). The length of the CDR3 is 14 residues. Germline V gives CDR1 MNHEY, CDR2 SMNVEV (reference sequence). Trimming removed 5 bases from V and 6 bases from J, with 15 bases in between. The CDR3 nucleotides are TGTGCCAGCAGTCCCAGGGGCCGGGAGGATACGCAGTATTTT. The encoded protein is CASSPRGREDTQYF.

The chain joins TRBV5-4 to TRBJ1-2; 7 bases align to TRBD1. V shed 4 bases and J 4 bases; nucleotides not matched to a gene: 4. This CDR3 has 13 residues. Germline V lookup: CDR1 SGHNT, CDR2 YYREEE (reference sequence). In DNA form, the CDR3 reads TGTGCCAGCAGCGCGACAGGGACCTATGGCTACACCTTC. Translation gives CASSATGTYGYTF.

The chain uses TRBV11-1 and TRBJ2-7, with D hard to call. This CDR3 has 16 residues. Germline assignment: CDR1 SGHAT and CDR2 FQDESV (reference sequence). V was trimmed by 4 bases and J by 2 bases, leaving 18 bases between them. CDR3 bases: TGTGCCAGCAGCTCACCCATGCCCTCTCTGGCCTACGAGCAGTACTTC. Translation: CASSSPMPSLAYEQYF.

V usage is TRBV30 and J usage is TRBJ2-5; TRBD2 agrees at 14 bases. The DNA end is more similar to TRBJ2-7, so the J call may be wrong. The germline V gene has CDR1 GTSNPN and CDR2 SVGIG (reference sequence). The CDR3 runs 15 residues. This CDR3 reads CAWTEGLAGVYEQYF. DNA for the CDR3: TGTGCCTGGACTGAGGGACTAGCGGGAGTCTACGAGCAGTACTTC.

V and J are TRBV7-2 and TRBJ2-7; 12 bases agree with TRBD2. The CDR3 extends over 16 amino acids. Trimming took 5 bases from V and 1 from J; bases not matched to a gene: 6. Germline loops: CDR1 SGHTA, CDR2 FQGNSA. CDR3 protein: CASSVYGTSGSYEQYF. The CDR3 bases are TGTGCCAGCAGCGTTTACGGGACTAGCGGGTCCTACGAGCAGTACTTC.

The chain carries TRBV9 and TRBJ2-5; no clear D gene. The length of the CDR3 is 13 residues. CDR1 is SGDLS and CDR2 is YYNGEE in the germline V gene. Deletions cut 3 bases from V and 4 bases from J, with 10 bases between. The CDR3, as DNA: TGTGCCAGCAGCGGACTCTTGGGAGAGACCCAGTACTTC. Translating gives CASSGLLGETQYF.

The rearrangement uses TRBV5-4 and TRBJ1-1; possible D gene TRBD1, 5 bases. From germline, CDR1 is SGHNT and CDR2 YYREEE (reference sequence). The CDR3 sequence is 16 residues long. V lost 4 bases, J lost 1 base, and 17 bases lay in between. The CDR3 protein is CASSLGTSRQNTEAFF. DNA of the CDR3: TGTGCCAGCAGCCTAGGGACTTCCCGCCAGAACACTGAAGCTTTCTTT.

V usage is TRBV28 and J usage is TRBJ1-2; D is ambiguous. The CDR3 is made up of 13 amino acids. The germline V gene has CDR1 MDHEN and CDR2 SYDVKM. V shed 10 bases and J shed 0 bases, with 12 bases lying between them. CDR3 sequence (DNA): TGTGCCACCACCCTGCTCTCTAACTATGGCTACACCTTC. Translation: CATTLLSNYGYTF.

J is TRBJ2-7 and V is TRBV28; 9 bases agree with TRBD1. The trim removed 4 bases at V and 6 bases at J, leaving 7 bases unmatched. This CDR3 is 14 amino acids long. The germline V gene encodes CDR1 MDHEN and CDR2 SYDVKM. This CDR3 reads CASSSPGQGPEQYF. The CDR3 DNA is TGTGCCAGCAGTTCCCCGGGACAGGGACCCGAGCAGTACTTC.

This chain joins TRBV5-6 and TRBJ1-1; D uncertain. The V end was cut by 5 bases, the J end by 5 bases, with 25 bases between. The CDR3 runs to 17 residues. CDR1 SGHDT and CDR2 YYEEEE come from the germline V gene. CDR3 in amino acids: CASRRIQDGDWVTEAFF. CDR3 DNA sequence: TGTGCCAGCAGGCGGATTCAGGACGGCGATTGGGTGACTGAAGCTTTCTTT.

This chain uses TRBV2 with TRBJ1-2, with TRBD1 matching over 12 bases. In germline, CDR1 is SNHLY, CDR2 FYNNEI. V gave up 6 bases and J gave up 2 bases; unmatched junction bases: 4. The CDR3 is 15 amino acids. CDR3 sequence (DNA): TGTGCCAGCAGCGGGACAGGGGGCACCAACTATGGCTACACCTTC. Its translation is CASSGTGGTNYGYTF.

The rearrangement links TRBV29-1 to TRBJ2-3; TRBD2 might be the D (6 bases). This CDR3 is built from 11 residues. The V end lost 8 bases, the J end lost 5 bases, and 11 bases lay between the germline ends. In germline, CDR1 is SQVTM, CDR2 ANQGSEA. CDR3 sequence: CSMGLRDTQYF. CDR3 nucleotide sequence: TGCAGCATGGGACTTCGAGATACGCAGTATTTT.

The chain couples TRBV6-5 to TRBJ2-7, with a tentative D call TRBD2 (6 bases). The germline V and J ends were trimmed by 4 bases and 6 bases, with 16 bases remaining between them. Germline V lookup: CDR1 MNHEY, CDR2 SVGAGI. The CDR3 is made up of 14 amino acids. CDR3 sequence (DNA): TGTGCCAGCAGTTCCCCGGGAGTCAGAGTCGAGCAGTACTTC. Translated: CASSSPGVRVEQYF.

The V and J genes are TRBV7-2 and TRBJ2-7, with 7 positions matching TRBD1. CDR1 is SGHTA, CDR2 FQGNSA, per germline. The J segment lost 4 bases and the V segment lost 0 bases, leaving 15 bases of the junction unmatched. This CDR3 has 18 amino acids. CDR3: CASSLALRSLDRKYEQYF. DNA of the CDR3: TGTGCCAGCAGCTTAGCGCTAAGGAGCCTGGACAGGAAGTACGAGCAGTACTTC.

This chain connects TRBV6-6 to TRBJ1-5; 8 bases are a match to TRBD1. The trim removed 0 bases at V and 6 bases at J, leaving 7 bases unmatched. Germline V gives CDR1 MNHNY, CDR2 SVGAGI (reference sequence). This CDR3 has 16 residues. This CDR3 is CASSYSSRGLGQPQHF. DNA of the CDR3: TGTGCCAGCAGTTACTCTAGCAGGGGGCTAGGTCAGCCCCAGCATTTT.

In DNA form, the CDR3 reads TGTGCCAGCAGTTTGGTAGGGCTGGGCAGGGGGGCCTACGAGCAGTACTTC. Translated: CASSLVGLGRGAYEQYF. The chain recombines TRBV28 with TRBJ2-7; weak D call: TRBD1 (7 bases). Germline loops: CDR1 MDHEN, CDR2 SYDVKM. There are 17 residues in the CDR3. Trimming pared 3 bases from V and 2 bases from J, leaving 20 bases between.

The V and J genes are TRBV29-1 and TRBJ2-7; TRBD1 or TRBD2 may be the D gene (7 bases each). The CDR3 totals 12 residues. Germline V gene data show CDR1 as SQVTM and CDR2 as ANQGSEA. V lost 6 bases to trimming and J lost 3 bases, with 12 bases between them. The CDR3 bases are TGCAGCGTCAGGGGGGGCAGCTACGAGCAGTACTTC. Translating gives CSVRGGSYEQYF.

In its sample, this clone was seen once. The chain carries TRBV19 and TRBJ1-5; 8 positions agree with TRBD1. This CDR3 contains 16 residues. Per germline, CDR1 LNHDA and CDR2 SQIVND (reference sequence). The junction had 13 bases not matched to a gene; V was cut back by 6 bases and J by 6 bases. CDR3 region: CASSAIGQGGTQPQHF. The CDR3 DNA follows: TGTGCCAGTAGCGCCATTGGACAGGGAGGTACTCAGCCCCAGCATTTT.

V gene TRBV28 combines with J gene TRBJ1-4; D perhaps matches TRBD1 (5 bases). Trimming took off 3 bases at V and 4 bases at J, with 9 bases between the two ends. Germline CDR1 and CDR2: MDHEN and SYDVKM. The CDR3 extends over 14 amino acids. CDR3 amino acids: CASSLGGVNEKLFF. CDR3 nucleotide sequence: TGTGCCAGCAGTTTGGGGGGAGTTAATGAAAAACTGTTTTTT.

The chain has TRBV7-2 and TRBJ1-5, with D hard to call. Trimming removed 1 base from V and 12 bases from J, with 19 bases in between. The CDR3 consists of 15 residues. Germline V gene data show CDR1 as SGHTA and CDR2 as FQGNSA. CDR3 loop: CASSLVFSGIGFQHF. The CDR3 DNA reads TGTGCCAGCAGCTTAGTTTTTTCGGGGATCGGGTTCCAGCATTTT.

The chain is built from TRBV9 and TRBJ1-5, with D uncertain. CDR3 length equals 15 residues. Germline V lookup: CDR1 SGDLS, CDR2 YYNGEE. Trimming stripped 1 base from V and 2 bases from J, with 10 bases between. Here the CDR3 DNA reads TGTGCCAGCAGCGTAAGGGCCGATGGCAATCAGCCCCAGCATTTT. Its protein product is CASSVRADGNQPQHF.